These T cell receptor beta chains were read from a single sample in a study of cytomegalovirus exposure and HLA in healthy donors. Measured with immunoSEQ multiplex PCR; TCRdb has only the in-frame clones, and not every one. Of about 65,000 clones in the sample, almost 80% were seen once. Sequencing was done on a sample of PBMCs. The receptors were sampled from a girl between 10 and 17 years old in good health and CMV-seropositive. The CDR3 runs from the conserved cysteine through the conserved F or W. The D gene is left open where the match is weak. Size is stated for part of the rows, as once, few or many counts, or as a class when the clone is expanded.

J: TRBJ1-2
V: TRBV18
size: .
D: .
DNA: TGTGCCAGCTCTGGTGAGGCAGGGGACTATGGCTACACCTTC
CDR3: CASSGEAGDYGYTF

J: TRBJ2-7
V: TRBV6-1
size: medium-sized
D: .
DNA: TGTGCCAGCTCCCTAGACTACTACGAGCAGTACTTC
CDR3: CASSLDYYEQYF

J: TRBJ1-2
V: TRBV6-5
size: .
D: .
DNA: TGTGCCAGCAGGCCAATCAGGGGTGCGGGCTATGGCTACACCTTC
CDR3: CASRPIRGAGYGYTF

J: TRBJ1-1
V: TRBV29-1
size: .
D: TRBD1
DNA: TGCAGCGTAAGGACAGGGAGAATCACTGAAGCTTTCTTT
CDR3: CSVRTGRITEAFF

J: TRBJ1-2
V: TRBV7-8
size: .
D: .
DNA: TGTGCCAGCAGCCGAAGCAGGACATCCTACTATGGCTACACCTTC
CDR3: CASSRSRTSYYGYTF

J: TRBJ1-6
V: TRBV4-2
size: .
D: .
DNA: TGTGCCAGCAGCCAGGTACGGGGGGGTTCCTATAATTCACCCCTCCACTTT
CDR3: CASSQVRGGSYNSPLHF

J: TRBJ2-1
V: TRBV7-7
size: .
D: TRBD2
DNA: TGTGCTAGCAGCTTAGGACCCAGCGGGGGTTTGTTCTTC
CDR3: CASSLGPSGGLFF

J: TRBJ2-7
V: TRBV5-4
size: .
D: .
DNA: TGTGCCAGCAGCTTGACATCCGAGCAGTACTTC
CDR3: CASSLTSEQYF

J: TRBJ1-1
V: TRBV30
size: .
D: .
DNA: TGTGCCTGGACGCTCGGGGGACCCGGGCCCCGACGGGATTTCTTT
CDR3: CAWTLGGPGPRRDFF

J: TRBJ1-5
V: TRBV28
size: .
D: .
DNA: TGTGCCAGCAGTTCGGGGGAACAGCCCCAGCATTTT
CDR3: CASSSGEQPQHF

J: TRBJ1-5
V: TRBV28
size: .
D: .
DNA: TGTGCCAGCAGTTTGTCGGCTGCGAGAGGGCAGCCCCAGCATTTT
CDR3: CASSLSAARGQPQHF

J: TRBJ2-2
V: TRBV30
size: .
D: .
DNA: TGTGCCTGGAGCGGAGCCAGCGGGGAGCTGTTTTTT
CDR3: CAWSGASGELFF

J: TRBJ2-7
V: TRBV28
size: .
D: .
DNA: TGTGCCAGCAGTCCCCGGACACACTCCTACGAGCAGTACTTC
CDR3: CASSPRTHSYEQYF

J: TRBJ2-5
V: TRBV6-5
size: once
D: TRBD1
DNA: TGTGCCAGCAGTTCTGGACAGGGGGCGTGGGAGACCCAGTACTTC
CDR3: CASSSGQGAWETQYF

J: TRBJ1-1
V: TRBV28
size: .
D: .
DNA: TGTGCCAGCAGTTTGGTCACAGGGTCGCGATCAAATCCGATACACACTGAAGCTTTCTTT
CDR3: CASSLVTGSRSNPIHTEAFF

J: TRBJ2-3
V: TRBV29-1
size: .
D: .
DNA: TGCAGCGTTGAAGCGCCAGATCGCACAGATACGCAGTATTTT
CDR3: CSVEAPDRTDTQYF

J: TRBJ2-5
V: TRBV5-4
size: .
D: .
DNA: TGTGCCAGCAGCTTGGCCAGCGAAGAGACCCAGTACTTC
CDR3: CASSLASEETQYF

J: TRBJ2-1
V: TRBV10-3
size: .
D: .
DNA: TGTGCCATCAGGGGAGGGCAGGGGCAAGGGGATGAGCAGTTCTTC
CDR3: CAIRGGQGQGDEQFF

J: TRBJ1-5
V: TRBV15
size: .
D: .
DNA: TGTGCCACCAGCAGAGATTTGAGCCAGCCCCAGCATTTT
CDR3: CATSRDLSQPQHF

J: TRBJ2-3
V: TRBV4-3
size: .
D: TRBD2
DNA: TGCGCCAGCAGCCAATACGGGGGGGCAAACACAGATACGCAGTATTTT
CDR3: CASSQYGGANTDTQYF

J: TRBJ2-7
V: TRBV6-5
size: .
D: TRBD1
DNA: TGTGCCAGCAGTTACGGGACGGGACAGCCCTCCTACGAGCAGTACTTC
CDR3: CASSYGTGQPSYEQYF

J: TRBJ2-5
V: TRBV7-2
size: .
D: TRBD1
DNA: TGTGCCAGCAGCACAGGGGACAGGGCCACAGAGACCCAGTACTTC
CDR3: CASSTGDRATETQYF

J: TRBJ2-1
V: TRBV29-1
size: once
D: .
DNA: TGCAGCGTTGAAGATGGGGGGGCTTTACGCCTTAATGAGCAGTTCTTC
CDR3: CSVEDGGALRLNEQFF

J: TRBJ2-3
V: TRBV7-6
size: .
D: .
DNA: TGTGCCAGCAGCTTAGGGACGGGGTGGGGAGATACGCAGTATTTT
CDR3: CASSLGTGWGDTQYF

J: TRBJ2-2
V: TRBV5-5
size: few
D: TRBD1
DNA: TGTGCCAGCAGCTTGGCGTTGGACAGGTTAACCGGGGAGCTGTTTTTT
CDR3: CASSLALDRLTGELFF

J: TRBJ1-2
V: TRBV2
size: .
D: TRBD1
DNA: TGTGCCAGCAGTGAAACCGCAGGGGGTAACTATGGCTACACCTTC
CDR3: CASSETAGGNYGYTF

J: TRBJ2-1
V: TRBV4-3
size: few
D: TRBD1
DNA: TGCGCCAGCAGCCTCCGACAGGGGGTTACGGGTGAGCAGTTCTTC
CDR3: CASSLRQGVTGEQFF

J: TRBJ1-2
V: TRBV7-8
size: .
D: TRBD1
DNA: TGTGCCAGCAGCCGCCCGGGACAGGGGGCCTACGGCTACACCTTC
CDR3: CASSRPGQGAYGYTF

J: TRBJ1-2
V: TRBV4-1
size: .
D: .
DNA: TGCGCCAGCAGCCTAGGAGACAGGCGCCAGCCCTATGGCTACACCTTC
CDR3: CASSLGDRRQPYGYTF